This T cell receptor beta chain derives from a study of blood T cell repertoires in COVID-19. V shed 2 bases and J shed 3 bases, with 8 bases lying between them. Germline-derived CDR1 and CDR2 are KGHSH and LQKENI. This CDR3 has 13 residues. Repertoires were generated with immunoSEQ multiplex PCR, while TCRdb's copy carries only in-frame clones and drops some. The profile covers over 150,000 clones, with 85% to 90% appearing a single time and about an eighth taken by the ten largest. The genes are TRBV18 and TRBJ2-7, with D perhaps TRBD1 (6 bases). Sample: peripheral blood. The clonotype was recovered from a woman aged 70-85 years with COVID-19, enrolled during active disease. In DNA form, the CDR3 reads TGTGCCAGCTCACCAGACAGGAGCTACGAGCAGTACTTC. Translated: CASSPDRSYEQYF.